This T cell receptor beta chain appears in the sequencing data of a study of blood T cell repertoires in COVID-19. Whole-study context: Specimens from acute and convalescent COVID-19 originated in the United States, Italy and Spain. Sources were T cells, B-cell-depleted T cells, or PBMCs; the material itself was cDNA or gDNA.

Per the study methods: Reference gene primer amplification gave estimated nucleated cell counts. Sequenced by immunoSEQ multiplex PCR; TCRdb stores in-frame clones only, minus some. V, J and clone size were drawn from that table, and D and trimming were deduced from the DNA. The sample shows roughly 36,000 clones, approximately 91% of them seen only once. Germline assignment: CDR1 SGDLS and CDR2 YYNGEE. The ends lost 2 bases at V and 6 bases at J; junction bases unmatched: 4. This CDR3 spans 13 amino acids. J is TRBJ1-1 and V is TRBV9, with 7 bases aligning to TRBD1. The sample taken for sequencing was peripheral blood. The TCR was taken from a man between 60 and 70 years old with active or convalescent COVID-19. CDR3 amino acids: CASSVTGVAEAFF. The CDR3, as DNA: TGTGCCAGCAGCGTTACAGGGGTGGCTGAAGCTTTCTTT.